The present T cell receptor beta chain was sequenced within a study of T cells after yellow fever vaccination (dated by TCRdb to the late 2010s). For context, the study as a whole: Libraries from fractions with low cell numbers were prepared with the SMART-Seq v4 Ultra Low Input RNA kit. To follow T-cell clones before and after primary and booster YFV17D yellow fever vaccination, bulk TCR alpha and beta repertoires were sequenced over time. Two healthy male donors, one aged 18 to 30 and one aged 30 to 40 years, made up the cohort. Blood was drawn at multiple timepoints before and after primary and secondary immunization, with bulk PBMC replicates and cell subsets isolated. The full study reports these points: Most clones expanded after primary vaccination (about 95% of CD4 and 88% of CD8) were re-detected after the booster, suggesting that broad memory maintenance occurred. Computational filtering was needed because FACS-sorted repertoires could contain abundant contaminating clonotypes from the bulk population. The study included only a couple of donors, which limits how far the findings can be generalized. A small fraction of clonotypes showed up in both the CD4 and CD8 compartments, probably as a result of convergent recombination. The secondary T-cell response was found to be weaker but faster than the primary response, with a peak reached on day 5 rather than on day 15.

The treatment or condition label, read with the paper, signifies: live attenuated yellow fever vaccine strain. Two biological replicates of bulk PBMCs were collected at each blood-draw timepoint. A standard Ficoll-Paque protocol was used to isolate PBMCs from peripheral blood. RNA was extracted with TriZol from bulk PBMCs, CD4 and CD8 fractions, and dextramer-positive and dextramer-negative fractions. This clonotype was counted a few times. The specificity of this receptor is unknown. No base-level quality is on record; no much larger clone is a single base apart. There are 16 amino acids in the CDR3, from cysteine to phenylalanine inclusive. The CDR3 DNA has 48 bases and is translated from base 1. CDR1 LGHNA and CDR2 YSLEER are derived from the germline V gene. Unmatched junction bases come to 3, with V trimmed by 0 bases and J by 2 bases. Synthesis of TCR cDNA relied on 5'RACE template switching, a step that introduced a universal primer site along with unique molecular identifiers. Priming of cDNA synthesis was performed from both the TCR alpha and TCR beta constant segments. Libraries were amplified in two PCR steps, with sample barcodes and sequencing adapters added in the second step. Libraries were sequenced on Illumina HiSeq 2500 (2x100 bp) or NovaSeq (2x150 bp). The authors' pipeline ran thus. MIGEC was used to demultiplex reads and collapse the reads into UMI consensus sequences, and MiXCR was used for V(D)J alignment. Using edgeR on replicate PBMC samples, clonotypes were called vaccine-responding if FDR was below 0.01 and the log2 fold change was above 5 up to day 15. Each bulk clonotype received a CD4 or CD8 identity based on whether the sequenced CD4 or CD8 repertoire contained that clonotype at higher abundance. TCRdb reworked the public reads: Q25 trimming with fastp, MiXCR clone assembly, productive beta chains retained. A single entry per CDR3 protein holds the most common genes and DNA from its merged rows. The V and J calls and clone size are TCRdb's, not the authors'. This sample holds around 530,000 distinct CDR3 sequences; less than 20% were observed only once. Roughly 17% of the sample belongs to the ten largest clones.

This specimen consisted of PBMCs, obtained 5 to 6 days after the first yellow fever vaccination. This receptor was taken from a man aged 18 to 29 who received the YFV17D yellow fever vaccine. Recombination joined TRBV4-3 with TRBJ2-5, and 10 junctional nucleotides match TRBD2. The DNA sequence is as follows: TGCGCCAGCAGCCAAGATAGCGGGGGGTTTCAAGAGACCCAGTACTTC. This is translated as CASSQDSGGFQETQYF.